This TCR beta chain is drawn from a study of shared clonotypes between healthy human individuals (dated by TCRdb to between 2020 and 2021). For the study in its entirety: Two women and a few men aged 18 to 49 years were included in the cohort. For each donor, CD4 naive and CD4 memory were each given three plates, CD8 naive was given two plates, and CD8 memory was given one plate. To estimate repertoire size and how much clonotype sharing occurs between individuals, the study deeply sequenced the blood TCR repertoires of about 5 healthy adults. Different laboratories and diverse techniques were used to prepare libraries and sequence TCR repertoires, to increase sequencing depth and limit assay-specific biases. Leukapheresis yielded between about 0.8 and 8.9 billion PBMCs per donor.

What the research found in general, with its limitations: Pairwise subsampling indicated that sequencing depth was expected to affect the degree of clonotype sharing among donors. Because the study included only a small number of donors, the genetic and exposure-history diversity represented was limited. Naive subsets generally had larger estimated clonotype richness than memory subsets did. Sharing across a handful of donors was observed for roughly 5% of naive CD4, under 4% of naive CD8, over 2% of memory CD4, and approximately 0.41% of memory CD8 clonotypes. Incomplete sequencing was indicated by rarefaction of sorted-subset datasets, despite the large sequencing depth. Sampling was restricted to blood, and TCR repertoires in tissues likely differ from the TCR repertoires found in blood. Higher generation probabilities were observed for clonotypes shared by all four sorted-subset donors than for non-shared clonotypes.

The donors were healthy, HIV-negative adults who had no recently reported acute infections or vaccinations. All donors were Caucasian adults living in Nashville, Tennessee, USA. Magnetic negative selection was used to enrich CD4+ T cells, after which naive cells were positively selected on CD45RA and the negative fraction became the memory subset. Blood was collected by leukapheresis, and PBMCs were isolated by Ficoll-Histopaque density gradient centrifugation and then cryopreserved in liquid nitrogen vapor phase. Analytical flow cytometry was used to check the purity and quantity of each magnetically sorted T cell population. Each sorted fraction had its genomic DNA isolated and then quantified by UV absorbance on a Nanodrop 2000c. According to the germline V gene (reference sequence), CDR1 reads LNHDA and CDR2 reads SQIVND. Trimmed from V: 3 bases; trimmed from J: 7 bases; junction bases lacking a gene match: 6. The CDR3 covers 16 residues, taking in both the cysteine and the phenylalanine. CDR3 DNA is the only sequence kept; it has 48 bases, read in frame from the first base.

On this clone: The target of this receptor is not known. No per-base quality is available; no much larger clone lies one base away.

Using the deep immunoSEQ assay, TCR CDR3 regions were amplified from genomic DNA by multiplex PCR. Extracted genomic DNA from each cell subset was distributed evenly across all wells of several immunoSEQ 96-well plates, and each plate was treated as a replicate. Each replicate PCR for sorted subsets received roughly 0.2 ug genomic DNA, equal to tens of thousands of T cell genomes. Purified libraries were measured with a Qubit 3.0 fluorometer, size-checked on a Bioanalyzer 2100, and measured again with the KAPA Library Quantification kit. Every immunoSEQ 96-well plate was sequenced on a dedicated single-read 150-cycle Illumina NextSeq 550 flow cell. The study's own analysis went as follows. Because the immunoSEQ output included only junctional sequences and no quality scores, the filtering could not be the same as the filtering used for full-length reads. Sequences were annotated with PyIR, a Python wrapper for IgBLAST v1.9, using IMGT germline references to assign V/J genes and CDR3. Any read was removed if the V/J assignment was weak (E-value above 1e-6), the CDR3 was missing, or the read contained stop codons, out-of-frame junctions, or ambiguous translated residues. V3J clonotypes were defined as sequences sharing an identical inferred V gene, J gene, and CDR3 amino acid sequence. The percentage overlap between two repertoires was calculated by dividing the number of shared unique clonotypes by the size of the smaller repertoire. Three approaches were used to assess repertoire richness: RTK rarefaction, the Chao1 estimator, and Recon v2.1 estimates of unobserved clonotypes. Generation probabilities for all TCRbeta clonotypes obtained by the gDNA method from a handful of donors were computed using OLGA. TCRdb took over this immuneACCESS table, retaining in-frame rearrangements with V and J assigned. Such tables are incomplete; in checked studies, under half of the missing clones stem from an unresolved V gene, and the remainder is unexplained. Clone size and the V and J calls come from that table; the DNA yielded D and trimming. The sample table lists 2 million to 2.5 million clones, about 94% of them with a count of one. About 0.13% of the sample belongs to the ten largest clones.

The TCR comes from a man between 18 and 35 years old in good health. The V and J genes are TRBV19 and TRBJ1-6; the junction holds 10 bases that match TRBD1. The specimen sequenced was naive CD4+ T cells sorted from blood. Taken with the paper, the label for cell subset or site translates to: CD45RA+ positively selected. The DNA is TGTGCCAGTAGTATCCTGGACAGGGGGGACAATTCACCCCTCCACTTT. Translation gives CASSILDRGDNSPLHF.